This TCR beta chain comes out of a study of regulatory dendritic cells for organ transplantation. Study at large: Monocytes received vitamin D3 on days 0 and 4, IL-10 on day 4. The study's findings and limits: Memory CD8+ T cells were the most oligoclonal; naive cells were highly diverse. Mature dendritic cells appeared to drive more memory CD8+ clonal expansion than regulatory ones.

Per the germline V gene, CDR1 is SGHAT and CDR2 is FQNNGV. J was trimmed by 1 base and V by 4 bases; bases with no gene match: 8. This CDR3 contains 17 residues. Sequencing used immunoSEQ multiplex PCR; TCRdb keeps in-frame clones, though not all of them. In the table there are 12,000 or so clones, over 85% of which are singletons. Of note for this clone: Its matching antigen is unknown.

Allogeneic regulatory or mature dendritic cells were co-cultured for less than six days with CFSE-labeled sorted T cells at 1:10. CD4+ or CD8+ T cells were sorted as naive CD45RA+ or memory CD45RO+. This TCR came from a human donor in good health. The rearrangement uses TRBV11-2 and TRBJ2-7; 12 bases line up with TRBD2. The source material was naive CD8+ T cells from blood cultured with dendritic cells. Subset: CD45RA+ naive T cells. The CDR3 DNA is TGTGCCAGCAGCTCCAGACTAGCGGGGGCGTCATCCTACGAGCAGTACTTC. This translates into CASSSRLAGASSYEQYF.